One sample yielded the 9 T cell receptor beta chains listed below, sequenced in a study of response to subunit inactivated influenza vaccine. Via MiXCR, TCRdb re-called the RT-PCR reads, giving one row per CDR3 protein. The table shows 650,000 to 800,000 distinct CDR3 sequences, with approximately 15% occurring only once. The material sequenced was PBMCs from blood, taken 14 to 15 days before vaccination. These receptors all stem from a man aged 45-65 years who received an inactivated influenza vaccine.

The CDR3: CASSQSITGELFF. DNA of the CDR3: TGTGCCAGCAGCCAGAGTATCACCGGGGAGCTGTTTTTT. The chain carries TRBV3-1 and TRBJ2-2, with D uncertain. V was cut by 3 bases and J by 4 bases, with 6 bases left in between. Per the germline V gene, CDR1 is LGHDT and CDR2 is YNNKEL (reference sequence). CDR3 length equals 13 residues.

In this sample, this clonotype turned up many times. The chain links TRBV4-3 to TRBJ2-3; unclear D gene. Trimming took off 4 bases at V and 4 bases at J, with 6 bases between the two ends. The CDR3 spans 12 residues. Per germline, CDR1 LGHNA and CDR2 YSLEER. CDR3 in amino acids: CASSLPSDTQYF. The DNA of the CDR3 is TGCGCCAGCAGCCTCCCGTCAGATACGCAGTATTTT.

The chain is built from TRBV7-2 and TRBJ1-5; D unresolved. There are 15 residues in the CDR3. CDR1 and CDR2 from the germline V gene are SGHTA and FQGNSA. Trimming pared 3 bases from V and 7 bases from J, leaving 16 bases between. The CDR3 spells CASSFDRGTHQPQHF. The CDR3 DNA sequence: TGTGCCAGCAGCTTCGACCGAGGTACCCACCAGCCCCAGCATTTT.

This clonotype has just a few counts. V is TRBV6-1 and J is TRBJ2-7, with D perhaps being TRBD1 or TRBD2 (5 bases each). The CDR3 covers 13 residues. Trimming took 10 bases from V and 4 from J, leaving 17 bases between them. Germline V CDR1 and CDR2: MNHNS, SASEGT. CDR3 region: CATLDSGSYEQYF. DNA of the CDR3: TGTGCCACCTTGGATTCAGGGAGTTACGAGCAGTACTTC.

In this sample, this clonotype turned up a few times. The genes are TRBV20-1 and TRBJ2-3; 10 bases align to TRBD2. This CDR3 region has 18 residues. The trim removed 3 bases at V and 6 bases at J, leaving 18 bases unmatched. Looked up from germline, CDR1 is DFQATT and CDR2 is SNEGSKA (reference sequence). As DNA, the CDR3 is TGCAGTGCTAGGGCGGGGAGTTCGAGCGGGAGGGCCGGTGATACGCAGTATTTT. Translating gives CSARAGSSSGRAGDTQYF.

In its sample, this clonotype was seen a few times. The chain couples TRBV20-1 to TRBJ2-2; possibly TRBD1 for D (5 bases). The CDR3 has 13 residues. Germline-derived CDR1 and CDR2 are DFQATT and SNEGSKA (reference sequence). Trimming took off 3 bases at V and 1 base at J, with 6 bases between the two ends. CDR3 in amino acids: CSASTGNTGELFF. Here the CDR3 DNA reads TGCAGTGCTAGTACAGGGAACACCGGGGAGCTGTTTTTT.

The rearrangement links TRBV18 to TRBJ1-5; D is uncertain. Trimming took 1 base from V and 0 from J, leaving 7 bases between them. The CDR3 length is 15 residues. Looked up from germline, CDR1 is KGHSH and CDR2 is LQKENI. In nucleotides, the CDR3 is TGTGCCAGCTCACCACGGCAGGATAGCAATCAGCCCCAGCATTTT. Its protein is CASSPRQDSNQPQHF.

This chain uses TRBV6-5 with TRBJ1-4; D is undetermined. CDR3 size: 14 residues. The germline V gene encodes CDR1 MNHEY and CDR2 SVGAGI. Trimming removed 1 base from V and 3 bases from J, with 6 bases in between. DNA of the CDR3: TGTGCCAGCAGTTACTTTAGCTCTAATGAAAAACTGTTTTTT. Protein: CASSYFSSNEKLFF.

J is TRBJ2-1 and V is TRBV10-3; tentative D call: TRBD2 (5 bases). V lost 2 bases and J lost 6, with 17 bases in between. The CDR3 runs 16 residues. Germline CDR1 ENHRY, CDR2 SYGVKD. CDR3 sequence (DNA): TGTGCCATCAGTGAGCAAGGGAGAGTCCTTGGCAATGAGCAGTTCTTC. It encodes CAISEQGRVLGNEQFF.